What follows describes a single T cell receptor (beta chain). The sample contains more than one DNA sequence encoding this CDR3. TCRdb keeps only in-frame clones here, not all; method: immunoSEQ multiplex PCR. The table lists some 260,000 clones, approximately 79% of them singletons. CDR3 length: 15 residues. Germline V gives CDR1 MRHNA, CDR2 SNTAGT. Trimming took off 5 bases at V and 5 bases at J, with 18 bases between the two ends. The record originates from a study of blood T cell repertoires in COVID-19. The chain couples TRBV6-4 to TRBJ1-1; D is possibly TRBD1 (5 bases). The clonotype comes from a woman aged 40 to 50 with active or convalescent COVID-19. Sequencing input: peripheral blood. CDR3 DNA: TGTGCCAGCAGTTACAACCGGGACGGGGGGACTGAAGCTTTCTTT. It codes for CASSYNRDGGTEAFF.